The sequence of this TCR beta chain was determined in a study of metastatic and nonmetastatic thyroid tumors. Each patient came to thyroid surgery without any prior treatment (of any kind). TCRdb called clones again from the PCR reads with MiXCR. The sample yields about 21,000 clones, 25% to 30% seen once. V was trimmed by 6 bases and J by 7 bases, leaving 9 bases between them. CDR3 length equals 11 residues. The sequence was obtained from a male donor with papillary thyroid cancer or a benign thyroid nodule (not recorded which). Some clones in this sample may be carry-over from other donors' samples. The sample was tumor tissue. The V call is TRBV12-3 or TRBV12-4, the J call TRBJ1-1; no firm D call. The CDR3 here is CASRGRGEAFF. The CDR3 DNA is TGTGCCAGCAGGGGCCGAGGTGAAGCTTTCTTT.